A single sample is the source of the 28 T cell receptor beta chains below, sequenced in a study of monozygotic twins with inflammatory bowel disease. TCRdb reworked the 5' RACE reads into one entry per CDR3 protein, no DNA. In all, the sample yields some 450,000 distinct CDR3 sequences. The sequencing input was blood. The receptor set was obtained from a human donor with ulcerative colitis or Crohn's disease, or a healthy co-twin of an affected twin (not recorded which).

The V call is TRBV18, the J call TRBJ2-1. The CDR3 contains 13 residues. Germline V gene sequence: CDR1 KGHSH, CDR2 LQKENI. The CDR3 spells CASSPPEDLEQFF.

The V gene is TRBV7-7, the J gene TRBJ2-3; the TCRdb call, TRBD2, lacks DNA for checking. Germline V gene sequence: CDR1 SSHAT, CDR2 FNYEAQ (reference sequence). There are 15 residues in the CDR3. The CDR3 reads CASSLMSGGPDTQYF.

V is TRBV2 and J is TRBJ2-3; TCRdb proposes TRBD1, but this gene call is untestable without DNA. This CDR3 has 15 amino acids. CDR1 and CDR2 (germline): SNHLY, FYNNEI. The chain's CDR3 is CASTLGQGSLYTQYF.

The J gene is TRBJ2-7, the V gene TRBV5-1; checking the TCRdb D call of TRBD2 is not possible without DNA. CDR1 is SGHRS, CDR2 YFSETQ, per germline. The CDR3 totals 13 residues. CDR3 sequence reads: CASGASGSGEQYF.

This chain joins TRBV12-3 or TRBV12-4 and TRBJ2-3; TCRdb reports TRBD1, a call that lacks DNA to check it against. The CDR3 length is 11 residues. The CDR3 here is CASSTGDTQYF.

This chain uses TRBV7-2 with TRBJ1-1; there is no DNA to check the TCRdb D call of TRBD1. Germline CDR1 is SGHTA and CDR2 is FQGNSA. The CDR3 contains 16 residues. CDR3 loop: CASSSPKGRVNTEAFF.

V is TRBV7-2 and J is TRBJ2-3. The CDR3 is made up of 13 amino acids. Per the germline V gene, CDR1 is SGHTA and CDR2 is FQGNSA. This CDR3 is CASSLAVGDTQYF.

V usage is TRBV7-6 and J usage is TRBJ2-1; lacking DNA, the TRBD2 call made by TCRdb goes unchecked. The germline CDR1 and CDR2 sequences are SGHVS and FNYEAQ. The CDR3 totals 15 residues. The CDR3 spells CASSSRTSVGNEQFF.

V is TRBV7-2 and J is TRBJ2-2. The germline CDR1 and CDR2 sequences are SGHTA and FQGNSA. The CDR3 loop spans 12 amino acids. This chain's CDR3 is CASSTQRGELFF.

The gene calls are TRBV20-1 and TRBJ1-4; absent DNA, TCRdb's TRBD1 call cannot be checked. Germline V CDR1 and CDR2: DFQATT, SNEGSKA (reference sequence). The CDR3 contains 13 residues. CDR3 protein: CSARTGLVEKLFF.

The chain recombines TRBV24-1 with TRBJ2-1. The CDR3 is 12 residues long. CDR1 is KGHDR and CDR2 is SFDVKD in the germline V gene. The CDR3 reads CATSDLNSEQFF.

The chain joins TRBV6-1 to TRBJ2-1; TCRdb picks TRBD2, but there is no DNA to check that call. CDR3 size: 16 residues. Germline values: CDR1 MNHNS, CDR2 SASEGT. The CDR3 loop is CASSTTSGGHDNEQFF.

The chain has TRBV18 and TRBJ1-2; the TCRdb D gene call, TRBD1, has no DNA to confirm it. The CDR3 length is 15 residues. The germline CDR1 and CDR2 sequences are KGHSH and LQKENI. Here the CDR3 reads CASSPRQGAGYGYTF.

V usage is TRBV19 and J usage is TRBJ1-1; TCRdb names TRBD1, which stays unverified in the absence of DNA. This CDR3 comprises 17 residues. The germline gives CDR1 LNHDA, CDR2 SQIVND (reference sequence). The CDR3 sequence: CASSLGTNPGGNTEAFF.

The V and J genes are TRBV6-4 and TRBJ2-2; lacking DNA, the TRBD2 call made by TCRdb goes unchecked. There are 19 residues in the CDR3. Germline V gives CDR1 MRHNA, CDR2 SNTAGT. CDR3 protein: CASRPLAGGTNPNTGELFF.

The chain employs TRBV29-1 and TRBJ1-2. CDR3 length: 13 amino acids. Germline CDR1 and CDR2: SQVTM and ANQGSEA. The CDR3 sequence is CSVLGLDFYGYTF.

This chain links TRBV6-1 with TRBJ1-3. The length of the CDR3 is 14 residues. Germline loops: CDR1 MNHNS, CDR2 SASEGT. CDR3 protein: CASRGLVAGNTIYF.

V and J are TRBV5-4 and TRBJ2-2. Germline V gene lookup returns CDR1 SGHNT and CDR2 YYREEE (reference sequence). The CDR3 sequence is 14 residues long. CDR3 sequence reads: CASSLVGPTGELFF.

This chain joins TRBV4-2 and TRBJ1-2. CDR1 and CDR2 from the germline V gene are LGHNA and YNFKEQ. This CDR3 is 12 amino acids long. CDR3: CASSQDRRGLLF.

This chain uses TRBV28 with TRBJ2-7; TCRdb picks TRBD1, but there is no DNA to check that call. CDR1 MDHEN and CDR2 SYDVKM come from the germline V gene. There are 15 residues in the CDR3. CDR3 in amino acids: CASSSRDRVTYEQYF.

The CDR3 sequence: CASRGTGLNTGELFF. The rearrangement uses TRBV12-3 or TRBV12-4 and TRBJ2-2; as DNA is missing, the TRBD1 call by TCRdb cannot be tested. This CDR3 contains 15 residues.

This chain links TRBV4-1 with TRBJ2-1; TCRdb names TRBD1, which stays unverified in the absence of DNA. This CDR3 is 14 amino acids long. The germline V gene has CDR1 MGHRA and CDR2 YSYEKL. CDR3 sequence reads: CASSQEAIGREQFF.

CDR3 protein: CASEIEQTQYF. The gene calls are TRBV2 and TRBJ2-5. This CDR3 has 11 amino acids. The germline V gene encodes CDR1 SNHLY and CDR2 FYNNEI.

The chain combines TRBV20-1 with TRBJ2-3. The CDR3 is made up of 12 amino acids. CDR1 is DFQATT and CDR2 is SNEGSKA in the germline V gene (reference sequence). The CDR3 sequence is CSALPYADTQYF.

The V and J genes are TRBV5-4 and TRBJ2-4; TCRdb proposes TRBD2, but this gene call is untestable without DNA. CDR1 SGHNT and CDR2 YYREEE come from the germline V gene (reference sequence). The CDR3 loop spans 15 amino acids. The CDR3 reads CASSKKDGSPDIQYF.

This chain uses TRBV7-8 with TRBJ1-6. CDR1 is SGHVS and CDR2 is FQNEAQ in the germline V gene. This CDR3 has 14 residues. CDR3: CASSLVLGNSPLHF.

The rearrangement joins TRBV2 to TRBJ2-2; no DNA is available, so the TRBD2 call from TCRdb remains unchecked. Germline CDR1 SNHLY, CDR2 FYNNEI. The CDR3 has 18 amino acids. CDR3: CASSETTRLAGEPGELFF.

The V and J genes are TRBV7-2 and TRBJ2-1; TCRdb designates TRBD2, a call that cannot be tested without DNA. This CDR3 has 16 residues. CDR1 is SGHTA and CDR2 is FQGNSA in the germline V gene. The CDR3 sequence is CASSLAGGGTQDEQFF.